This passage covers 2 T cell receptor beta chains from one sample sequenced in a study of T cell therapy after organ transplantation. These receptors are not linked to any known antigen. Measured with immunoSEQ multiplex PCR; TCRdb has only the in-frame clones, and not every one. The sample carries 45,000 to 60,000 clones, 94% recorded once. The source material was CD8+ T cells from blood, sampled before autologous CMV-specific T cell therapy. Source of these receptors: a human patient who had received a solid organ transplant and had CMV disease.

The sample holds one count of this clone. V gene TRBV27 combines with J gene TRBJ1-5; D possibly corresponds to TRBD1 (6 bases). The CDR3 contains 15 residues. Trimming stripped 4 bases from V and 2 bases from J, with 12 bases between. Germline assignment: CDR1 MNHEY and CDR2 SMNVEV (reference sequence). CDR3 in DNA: TGTGCCAGCAGTTCAGGGGTCTCGGGCAATCAGCCCCAGCATTTT. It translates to CASSSGVSGNQPQHF.

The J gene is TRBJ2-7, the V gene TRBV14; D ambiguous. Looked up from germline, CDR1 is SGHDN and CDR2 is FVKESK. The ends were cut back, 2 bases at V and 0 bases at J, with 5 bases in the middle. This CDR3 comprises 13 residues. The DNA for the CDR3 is TGTGCCAGCAGCCAAAGGCTCTCCTACGAGCAGTACTTC. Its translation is CASSQRLSYEQYF. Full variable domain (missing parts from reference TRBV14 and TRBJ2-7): EAGVTQFPSHSVIEKGQTVTLRCDPISGHDNLYWYRRVMGKEIKFLLHFVKESKQDESGMPNNRFLAERTGGTYSTLKVQPAELEDSGVYFCASSQRLSYEQYFGPGTRLTVT.